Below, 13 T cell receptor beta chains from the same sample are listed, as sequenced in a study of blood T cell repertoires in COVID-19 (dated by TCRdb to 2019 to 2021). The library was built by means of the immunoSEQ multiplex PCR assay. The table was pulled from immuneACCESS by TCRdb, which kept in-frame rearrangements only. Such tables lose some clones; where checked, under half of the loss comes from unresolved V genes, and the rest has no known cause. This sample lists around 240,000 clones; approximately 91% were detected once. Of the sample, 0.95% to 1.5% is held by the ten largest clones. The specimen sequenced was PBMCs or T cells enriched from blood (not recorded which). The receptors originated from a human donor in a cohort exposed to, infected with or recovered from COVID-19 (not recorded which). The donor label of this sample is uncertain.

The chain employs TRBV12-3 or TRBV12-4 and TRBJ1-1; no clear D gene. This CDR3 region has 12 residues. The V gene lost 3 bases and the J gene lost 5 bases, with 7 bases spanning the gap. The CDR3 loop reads CASSLARTEAFF. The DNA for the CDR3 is TGTGCCAGCAGTTTGGCTCGAACTGAAGCTTTCTTT.

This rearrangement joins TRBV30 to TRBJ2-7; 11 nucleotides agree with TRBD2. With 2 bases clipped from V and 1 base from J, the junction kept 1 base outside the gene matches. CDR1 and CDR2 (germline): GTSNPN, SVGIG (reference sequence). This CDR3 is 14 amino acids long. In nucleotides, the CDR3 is TGTGCCTGGAGTAGACTAGCGGGGTCCTACGAGCAGTACTTC. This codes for CAWSRLAGSYEQYF.

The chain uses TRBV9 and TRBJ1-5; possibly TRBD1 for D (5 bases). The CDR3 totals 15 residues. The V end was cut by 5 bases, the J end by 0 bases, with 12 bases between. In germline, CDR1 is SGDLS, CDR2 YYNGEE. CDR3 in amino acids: CASSTGGDSNQPQHF. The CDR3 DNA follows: TGTGCCAGCAGTACCGGGGGAGATAGCAATCAGCCCCAGCATTTT.

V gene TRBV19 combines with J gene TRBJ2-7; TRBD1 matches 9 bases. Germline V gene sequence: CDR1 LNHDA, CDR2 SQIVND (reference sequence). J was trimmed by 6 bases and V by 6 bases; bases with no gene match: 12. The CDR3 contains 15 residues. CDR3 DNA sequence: TGTGCCAGTAGAGCTTGGGGACAGGGAGATCTCGAGCAGTACTTC. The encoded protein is CASRAWGQGDLEQYF.

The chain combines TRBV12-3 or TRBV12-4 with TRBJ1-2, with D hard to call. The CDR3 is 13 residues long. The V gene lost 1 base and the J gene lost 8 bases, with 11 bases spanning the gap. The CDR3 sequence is CASSLVSTVGYTF. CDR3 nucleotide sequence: TGTGCCAGCAGTTTAGTCTCCACGGTGGGCTACACCTTC.

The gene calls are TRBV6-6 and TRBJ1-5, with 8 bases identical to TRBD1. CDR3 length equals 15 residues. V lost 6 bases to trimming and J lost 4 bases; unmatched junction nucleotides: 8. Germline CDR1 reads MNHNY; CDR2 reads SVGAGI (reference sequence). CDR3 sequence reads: CASRQLRQGNQPQHF. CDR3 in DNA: TGTGCCAGCAGACAGCTCCGACAGGGGAATCAGCCCCAGCATTTT.

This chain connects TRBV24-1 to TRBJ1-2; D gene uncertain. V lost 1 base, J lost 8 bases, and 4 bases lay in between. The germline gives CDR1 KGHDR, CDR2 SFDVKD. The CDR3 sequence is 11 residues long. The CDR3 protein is CATSDFLGYTF. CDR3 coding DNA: TGTGCCACCAGTGATTTCTTGGGCTACACCTTC.

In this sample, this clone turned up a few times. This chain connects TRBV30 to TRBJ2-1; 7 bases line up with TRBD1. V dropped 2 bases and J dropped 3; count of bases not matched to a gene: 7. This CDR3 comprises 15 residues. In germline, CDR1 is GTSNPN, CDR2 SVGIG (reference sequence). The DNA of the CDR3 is TGTGCCTGGAGTCCTCCCGGACAGGACTACAATGAGCAGTTCTTC. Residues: CAWSPPGQDYNEQFF.

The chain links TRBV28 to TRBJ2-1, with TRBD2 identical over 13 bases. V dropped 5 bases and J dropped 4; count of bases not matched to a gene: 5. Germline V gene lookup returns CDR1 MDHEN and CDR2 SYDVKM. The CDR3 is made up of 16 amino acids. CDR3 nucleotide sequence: TGTGCCAGCAGTCCCTGGACTAGCGGGGGATACAATGAGCAGTTCTTC. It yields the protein CASSPWTSGGYNEQFF.

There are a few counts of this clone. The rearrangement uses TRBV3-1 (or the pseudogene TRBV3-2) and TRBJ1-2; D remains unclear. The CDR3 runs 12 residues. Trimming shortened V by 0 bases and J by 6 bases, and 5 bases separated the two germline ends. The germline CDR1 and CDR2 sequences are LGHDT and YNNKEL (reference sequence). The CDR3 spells CASSQDRDGYTF. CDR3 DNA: TGTGCCAGCAGCCAAGATCGAGATGGCTACACCTTC.

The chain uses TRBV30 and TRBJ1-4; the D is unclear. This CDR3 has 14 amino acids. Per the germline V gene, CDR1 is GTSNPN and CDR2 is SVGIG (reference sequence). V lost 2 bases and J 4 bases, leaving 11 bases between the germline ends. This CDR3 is CAWSKLQSNEKLFF. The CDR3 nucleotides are TGTGCCTGGAGTAAGCTACAGAGTAATGAAAAACTGTTTTTT.

The CDR3 region has the DNA TGTGCCAGCAGCTTCGGGTCCAGGGCAACCGGGGAGCTGTTTTTT. This translates into CASSFGSRATGELFF. The chain recombines TRBV5-6 with TRBJ2-2, with D possibly matching TRBD1 (5 bases). Trimming removed 2 bases from V and 5 bases from J, with 13 bases in between. Germline values: CDR1 SGHDT, CDR2 YYEEEE. CDR3 length: 15 residues.

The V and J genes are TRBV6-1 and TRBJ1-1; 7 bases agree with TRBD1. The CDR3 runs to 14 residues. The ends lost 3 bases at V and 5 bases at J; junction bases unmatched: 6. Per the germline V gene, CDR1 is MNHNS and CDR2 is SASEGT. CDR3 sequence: CASSDKGARTEAFF. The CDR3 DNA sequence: TGTGCCAGCAGTGATAAGGGGGCGAGGACTGAAGCTTTCTTT.